Listed here are 14 T cell receptor beta chains from one sample, sequenced in a study of early T cells in non-severe SARS-CoV-2 infection. TCRdb passed the 5' RACE reads through MiXCR, listing each CDR3 protein once. The repertoire consists of 50,000 to 60,000 distinct CDR3 sequences, with 9.5% to 15% occurring once and the leading ten covering 1.3% to 1.5%. Sequenced input: whole blood. All receptors come from an adult who was a healthcare worker with PCR-confirmed SARS-CoV-2 infection or an uninfected control (not recorded which).

Turning to this clonotype: Possible read error: a much larger clone is one base away. This chain uses TRBV27 with TRBJ1-6; D not certain. CDR1 and CDR2 (germline): MNHEY, SMNVEV (reference sequence). This CDR3 comprises 15 residues. The CDR3 reads CARSLRRQDNSPLHF. DNA of the CDR3: TGTGCCAGAAGTTTAAGGCGGCAGGATAATTCACCCCTCCACTTT.

The chain has TRBV20-1 and TRBJ2-1, with TRBD2 matching 7 bases. With 3 bases clipped from V and 2 bases from J, the junction kept 7 bases outside the gene matches. Germline V lookup: CDR1 DFQATT, CDR2 SNEGSKA (reference sequence). This CDR3 region has 15 residues. The CDR3: CSARALADTYNEQFF. CDR3 nucleotides: TGCAGTGCTAGGGCTCTAGCGGACACCTACAATGAGCAGTTCTTC.

This chain joins TRBV9 and TRBJ2-5; D is perhaps TRBD1 or TRBD2 (5 bases each). This CDR3 has 14 amino acids. Germline CDR1 reads SGDLS; CDR2 reads YYNGEE. V was pared by 2 bases and J by 7 bases, with 15 bases between. The DNA for the CDR3 is TGTGCCAGCAGCGTGTCTGGGGACCGTGGGACCCAGTACTTC. Translating it yields CASSVSGDRGTQYF.

This clonotype was seen many times. The rearrangement joins TRBV3-1 to TRBJ1-1, with TRBD1 identical over 7 bases. This CDR3 has 14 residues. Germline lookup yields CDR1 LGHDT and CDR2 YNNKEL (reference sequence). With V trimmed by 3 bases and J by 6 bases, 7 bases remained unmatched. CDR3 in DNA: TGTGCCAGCAGCCACGGGACAGTTGGGTCTGAAGCTTTCTTT. Its protein is CASSHGTVGSEAFF. Full variable domain (remainder filled in from reference TRBV3-1 and TRBJ1-1): DTAVSQTPKYLVTQMGNDKSIKCEQNLGHDTMYWYKQDSKKFLKIMFSYNNKELIINETVPNRFSPKSPDKAHLNLHINSLELGDSAVYFCASSHGTVGSEAFFGQGTRLTVV.

This clonotype was counted between two and nine times. The V call is TRBV6-6, the J call TRBJ2-3; the D gene is possibly TRBD1 (6 bases). This CDR3 region has 14 residues. Germline lookup yields CDR1 MNHNY and CDR2 SVGAGI (reference sequence). Trimming shortened V by 6 bases and J by 2 bases, and 12 bases separated the two germline ends. CDR3 nucleotide sequence: TGTGCCAGCAGGTTGGGGGCCTTCACAGATACGCAGTATTTT. Protein product: CASRLGAFTDTQYF.

This clonotype was picked up many times. The chain carries TRBV27 and TRBJ1-2, with unresolved D. V lost 6 bases to trimming and J lost 4 bases, with 9 bases between them. The CDR3 runs to 12 residues. Germline-derived CDR1 and CDR2 are MNHEY and SMNVEV (reference sequence). The CDR3 spells CASRTDLYGYTF. CDR3 bases: TGTGCCAGCAGGACGGATCTCTATGGCTACACCTTC.

This clonotype was detected ten times or more. The J gene is TRBJ2-7, the V gene TRBV11-2, with D uncertain. Deletions cut 0 bases from V and 0 bases from J, with 6 bases between. This CDR3 region has 14 residues. The germline V gene encodes CDR1 SGHAT and CDR2 FQNNGV. CDR3 sequence: CASSLEYSSYEQYF. The CDR3 DNA sequence: TGTGCCAGCAGCTTAGAATATAGCTCCTACGAGCAGTACTTC.

The V gene is TRBV6-5, the J gene TRBJ1-5; tentatively, D is TRBD1 (6 bases). This CDR3 spans 15 amino acids. Trimming took off 2 bases at V and 2 bases at J, with 10 bases between the two ends. Germline loops: CDR1 MNHEY, CDR2 SVGAGI. CDR3 in amino acids: CASSYSPGGNQPQHF. The CDR3 DNA reads as TGTGCCAGCAGTTACAGTCCAGGGGGCAATCAGCCCCAGCATTTT.

Only a few counts were recorded for this clonotype. The chain recombines TRBV5-1 with TRBJ1-6; 9 nucleotides align to TRBD1. Trimming took 0 bases from V and 10 from J; bases not matched to a gene: 5. Germline CDR1 and CDR2: SGHRS and YFSETQ. This CDR3 is built from 15 residues. Written as DNA, the CDR3 is TGCGCCAGCAGCTTGGGAACAGGGGGCGGATCACCCCTCCACTTT. This translates into CASSLGTGGGSPLHF.

The table lists this clonotype with many counts. This rearrangement joins TRBV5-6 to TRBJ1-1; 9 nucleotides match TRBD1. V shed 3 bases and J 1 base; nucleotides not matched to a gene: 4. The CDR3 has 15 amino acids. Germline V gene data show CDR1 as SGHDT and CDR2 as YYEEEE. CDR3 in DNA: TGTGCCAGCAGCTGGCCACAGGGGGCGAACACTGAAGCTTTCTTT. Its protein is CASSWPQGANTEAFF.

This chain uses TRBV6-2 or TRBV6-3 with TRBJ2-3; TRBD2 matches 10 bases. CDR3 size: 18 residues. The germline V gene has CDR1 MNHEY and CDR2 SVGEGT. After removal of 0 bases from V and 2 bases from J, the junction contained 8 bases not matched to a gene. CDR3 sequence (DNA): TGTGCCAGCAGTTACTCTTTCGCACTAGCGGGGCCCACAGATACGCAGTATTTT. This sequence encodes CASSYSFALAGPTDTQYF.

This clonotype was seen ten or more times. The chain has TRBV30 and TRBJ1-1, with D tentatively TRBD1 (6 bases). Trimming pared 0 bases from V and 7 bases from J, leaving 12 bases between. CDR3 size: 13 residues. CDR1 is GTSNPN, CDR2 SVGIG, per germline (reference sequence). The DNA for the CDR3 is TGTGCCTGGAGTGTAACAGGGAGGAATGAAGCTTTCTTT. The encoded protein is CAWSVTGRNEAFF. Variable domain in full (rest from reference TRBV30 and TRBJ1-1): SQTIHQWPATLVQPVGSPLSLECTVEGTSNPNLYWYRQAAGRGLQLLFYSVGIGQISSEVPQNLSASRPQDRQFILSSKKLLLSDSGFYLCAWSVTGRNEAFFGQGTRLTVV.

The rearrangement joins TRBV7-2 to TRBJ2-1, with D uncertain. This CDR3 has 14 residues. The V and J ends lost 0 bases and 4 bases respectively, with 7 bases between them. Germline CDR1 and CDR2: SGHTA and FQGNSA. CDR3 bases: TGTGCCAGCAGCTTAGCTGACTCGTACAATGAGCAGTTCTTC. It translates to CASSLADSYNEQFF.

This clonotype was picked up many times. The CDR3 nucleotides read TGCAGTGCTAGTCTGGCAGATACGCAGTATTTT. Amino acids: CSASLADTQYF. The rearrangement joins TRBV20-1 to TRBJ2-3; D call uncertain. The CDR3 is 11 amino acids. Germline V gene lookup returns CDR1 DFQATT and CDR2 SNEGSKA (reference sequence). The ends were cut back, 3 bases at V and 4 bases at J, with 5 bases in the middle.